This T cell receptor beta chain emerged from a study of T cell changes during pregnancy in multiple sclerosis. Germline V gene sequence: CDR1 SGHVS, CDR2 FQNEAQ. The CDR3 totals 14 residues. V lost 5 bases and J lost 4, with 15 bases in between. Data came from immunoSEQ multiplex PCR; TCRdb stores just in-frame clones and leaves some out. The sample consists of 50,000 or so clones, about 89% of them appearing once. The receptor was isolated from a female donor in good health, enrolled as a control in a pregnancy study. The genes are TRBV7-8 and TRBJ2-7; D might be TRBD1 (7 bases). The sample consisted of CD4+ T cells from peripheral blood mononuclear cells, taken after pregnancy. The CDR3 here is CASSVRQGLYEQYF. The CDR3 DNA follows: TGTGCCAGCAGCGTCAGACAGGGACTTTACGAGCAGTACTTC.